The TCR beta chain described here comes from a study of blood T cell repertoires in COVID-19. Background on the study: T cells, B-cell-depleted T cells, or PBMCs supplied cDNA or gDNA.

Clones were read by immunoSEQ multiplex PCR, and TCRdb kept only the in-frame ones, dropping some. The sample shows just over 650,000 clones, around 90% of them seen only once. The CDR3 covers 16 residues. With 1 base removed from V and 2 bases from J, the gap between germline ends came to 9 bases. Germline CDR1 reads MGHRA; CDR2 reads YSYEKL. V usage is TRBV4-1 and J usage is TRBJ1-6; no clear D. The sequence came from a woman younger than 35 with acute or convalescent COVID-19. The sequencing input was peripheral blood. The chain's CDR3 is CASSQVRGTYNSPLHF. CDR3 nucleotides: TGCGCCAGCAGCCAAGTTCGGGGTACCTATAATTCACCCCTCCACTTT.